Shown below are 7 T cell receptor beta chains from a single sample sequenced in a study of human T cells and chemical hapten exposure. Individual cDNA molecules each carried unique molecular identifiers attached by the library. MiXCR, run by TCRdb on the reads, gives a single entry per CDR3 protein. The data contain 3,500 to 4,500 distinct CDR3 sequences, over 45% of them singletons. The treatment is: therapeutic diphenylcyclopropenone sensitization with weekly scalp DPC. The starting material was whole blood, obtained before DPC sensitization or 2, 6, or about 24 weeks after (not recorded which). These receptors were obtained from an adult with alopecia areata. Some clones in this sample may be carry-over from other donors' samples. This table probably holds off-target reads from a library built for another chain.

This clonotype was observed a handful of times. The chain couples TRBV12-3 or TRBV12-4 to TRBJ2-1; D not certain. The V and J ends lost 3 bases and 16 bases respectively, with 22 bases between them. CDR3 size: 14 residues. DNA of the CDR3: TGTGCCAGCAGTTTTAGTGGAGCCCGTCCCATGAGATTCTTC. Translation: CASSFSGARPMRFF.

The chain is built from TRBV29-1 and TRBJ2-3; D not certain. V lost 6 bases to trimming and J lost 1 base, with 2 bases between them. The CDR3 has 10 residues. From germline, CDR1 is SQVTM and CDR2 ANQGSEA. This CDR3 is CSVRTDTQYF. The CDR3 DNA reads TGCAGCGTCCGCACAGATACGCAGTATTTT.

In its sample, this clonotype was seen a few times. V gene TRBV7-9 combines with J gene TRBJ2-3, with 9 bases lining up with TRBD2. The CDR3 contains 16 residues. J was trimmed by 3 bases and V by 5 bases; bases with no gene match: 9. Germline CDR1 reads SEHNR; CDR2 reads FQNEAQ (reference sequence). CDR3 nucleotide sequence: TGTGCCAGCAGCCAATCACGCGGGGGGGCGACAGATACGCAGTATTTT. As protein: CASSQSRGGATDTQYF. Full variable domain (outside the CDR3, taken from reference TRBV7-9 and TRBJ2-3): DTGVSQNPRHKITKRGQNVTFRCDPISEHNRLYWYRQTLGQGPEFLTYFQNEAQLEKSRLLSDRFSAERPKGSFSTLEIQRTEQGDSAMYLCASSQSRGGATDTQYFGPGTRLTVL.

The chain links TRBV25-1 to TRBJ2-1; D may correspond to TRBD1 or TRBD2 (6 bases each). The germline CDR1 and CDR2 sequences are MGHDK and SYGVNS. V lost 4 bases and J lost 4, with 14 bases in between. The CDR3 loop spans 15 amino acids. CDR3 residues: CASSGLGGRYNEQFF. CDR3 bases: TGTGCCAGCAGTGGGTTGGGGGGCAGATACAATGAGCAGTTCTTC.

The chain links TRBV27 to TRBJ2-3; D gene ambiguous. V lost 0 bases and J lost 4, with 14 bases in between. The germline V gene encodes CDR1 MNHEY and CDR2 SMNVEV (reference sequence). This CDR3 is 16 amino acids long. DNA of the CDR3: TGTGCCAGCAGTTTATCGCCCGTCCGTAACCCAGATACGCAGTATTTT. This gives the protein CASSLSPVRNPDTQYF.

This clonotype was seen a single time. The V call is TRBV6-6, the J call TRBJ1-4; no firm D call. V lost 8 bases and J 6 bases, leaving 19 bases between the germline ends. Germline CDR1 MNHNY, CDR2 SVGAGI (reference sequence). This CDR3 is built from 15 residues. CDR3 sequence reads: CASGPEGASHEKLFF. The CDR3 DNA reads as TGTGCCAGCGGCCCGGAAGGCGCGTCCCATGAAAAACTGTTTTTT.

This sequence joins TRBV24-1 and TRBJ2-3, with D possibly matching TRBD2 (6 bases). V was cut by 6 bases and J by 2 bases, with 8 bases left in between. The CDR3 has 13 residues. Germline lookup yields CDR1 KGHDR and CDR2 SFDVKD. The CDR3 nucleotides are TGTGCCACCAGTCGGGACTCCACAGATACGCAGTATTTT. Its protein product is CATSRDSTDTQYF.